A single TCR beta chain is shown here with its context. Its antigen is as yet unknown. The data originate from a study of T cells after posttransplantation cyclophosphamide. Study results and caveats: Recipient CMV seropositivity and CMV reactivation strongly tracked TRB clonality. Later blood repertoires were often dominated by clones from the donor CD8+ memory compartment. TRB overlap between skin or GI tissue T cells and blood was limited.

Controls had myeloablative marrow grafts with methotrexate and calcineurin inhibitor, sampled at 1 year. V lost 0 bases to trimming and J lost 4 bases, with 12 bases between them. Germline CDR1 LNHNV, CDR2 YYDKDF (reference sequence). CDR3 length equals 15 residues. Generated by immunoSEQ multiplex PCR, the TCRdb table keeps only in-frame clones and is missing some. The table records 19,000 or so clones, approximately 83% of them present only once. This TCR was recovered from a female patient in her thirties or forties who received an allogeneic stem cell transplant from an unrelated donor, was CMV-positive, and had acute and chronic GVHD. Among the T cells, some may be from the graft donor. The sequencing here drew on PBMCs, taken about 400 days after allogeneic stem cell transplant with calcineurin inhibitor and methotrexate. The chain uses TRBV15 and TRBJ1-2; D possibly corresponds to TRBD1 (5 bases). Here the CDR3 reads CATSRDLTALYGYTF. The CDR3 bases are TGTGCCACCAGCAGAGATCTGACAGCTCTCTATGGCTACACCTTC.